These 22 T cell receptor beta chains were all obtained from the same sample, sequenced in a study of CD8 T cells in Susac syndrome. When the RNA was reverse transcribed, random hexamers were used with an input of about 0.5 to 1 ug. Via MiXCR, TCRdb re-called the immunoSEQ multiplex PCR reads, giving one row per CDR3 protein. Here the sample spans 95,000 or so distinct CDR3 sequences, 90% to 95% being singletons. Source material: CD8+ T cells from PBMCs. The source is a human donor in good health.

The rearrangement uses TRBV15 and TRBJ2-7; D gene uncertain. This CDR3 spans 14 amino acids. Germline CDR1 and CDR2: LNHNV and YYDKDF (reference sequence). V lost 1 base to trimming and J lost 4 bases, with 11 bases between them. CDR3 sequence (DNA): TGTGCCACCAGCAGAGGTGGCTCCGATTACGAGCAGTACTTC. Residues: CATSRGGSDYEQYF.

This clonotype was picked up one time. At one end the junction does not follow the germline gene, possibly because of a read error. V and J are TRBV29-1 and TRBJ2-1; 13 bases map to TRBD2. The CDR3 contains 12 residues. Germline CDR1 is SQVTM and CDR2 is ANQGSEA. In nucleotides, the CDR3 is TGCAGCGTTGAAGGGGGGACTAGCGGGGAACTCTTC. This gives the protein CSVEGGTSGELF.

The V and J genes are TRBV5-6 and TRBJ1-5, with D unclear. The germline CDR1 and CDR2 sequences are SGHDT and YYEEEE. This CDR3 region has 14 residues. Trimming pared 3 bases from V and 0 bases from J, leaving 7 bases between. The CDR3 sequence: CASSSYISNQPQHF. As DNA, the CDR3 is TGTGCCAGCAGCTCGTACATTAGCAATCAGCCCCAGCATTTT.

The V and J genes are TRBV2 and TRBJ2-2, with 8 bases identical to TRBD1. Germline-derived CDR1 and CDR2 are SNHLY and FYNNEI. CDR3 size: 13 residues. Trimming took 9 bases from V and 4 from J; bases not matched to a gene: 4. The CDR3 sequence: CARTGGPTGELFF. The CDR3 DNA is TGTGCCAGAACAGGGGGACCCACCGGGGAGCTGTTTTTT.

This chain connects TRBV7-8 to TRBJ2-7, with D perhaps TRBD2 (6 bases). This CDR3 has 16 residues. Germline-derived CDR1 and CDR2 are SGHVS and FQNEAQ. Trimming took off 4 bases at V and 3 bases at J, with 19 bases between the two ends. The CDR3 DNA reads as TGTGCCAGCAGCTCCGTCGCGTTGCGGGGCCACTACGAGCAGTACTTC. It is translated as CASSSVALRGHYEQYF.

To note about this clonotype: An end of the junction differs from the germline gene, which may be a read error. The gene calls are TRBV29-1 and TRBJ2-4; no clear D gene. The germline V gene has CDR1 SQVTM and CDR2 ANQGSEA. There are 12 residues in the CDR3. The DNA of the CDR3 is TGCAGCGCCTATATAAAGGAAAACATTCAGTGCTTC. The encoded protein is CSAYIKENIQCF.

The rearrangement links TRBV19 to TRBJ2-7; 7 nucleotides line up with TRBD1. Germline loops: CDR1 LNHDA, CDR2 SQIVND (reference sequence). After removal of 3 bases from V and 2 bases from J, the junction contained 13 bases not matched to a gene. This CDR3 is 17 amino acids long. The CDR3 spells CASSIYVAGDSPYEQYF. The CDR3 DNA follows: TGTGCCAGTAGTATTTACGTCGCAGGGGACAGTCCCTACGAGCAGTACTTC.

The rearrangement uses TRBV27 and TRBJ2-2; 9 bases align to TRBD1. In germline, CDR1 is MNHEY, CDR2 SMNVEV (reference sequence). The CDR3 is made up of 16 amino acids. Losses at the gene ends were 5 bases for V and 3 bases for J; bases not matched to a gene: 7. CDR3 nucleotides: TGTGCCAGCAGTCCATTGGGACAGGGTGACACCGGGGAGCTGTTTTTT. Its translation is CASSPLGQGDTGELFF.

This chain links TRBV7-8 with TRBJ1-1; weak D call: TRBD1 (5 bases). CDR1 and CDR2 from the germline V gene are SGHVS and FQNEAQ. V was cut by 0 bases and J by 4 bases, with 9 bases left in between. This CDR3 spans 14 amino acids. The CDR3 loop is CASSLASGGTEAFF. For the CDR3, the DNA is TGTGCCAGCAGCTTAGCATCGGGGGGCACTGAAGCTTTCTTT.

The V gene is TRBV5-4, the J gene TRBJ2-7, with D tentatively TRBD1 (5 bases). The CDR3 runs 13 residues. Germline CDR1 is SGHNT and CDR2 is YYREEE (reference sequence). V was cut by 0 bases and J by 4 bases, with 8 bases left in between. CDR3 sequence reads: CASSLDRMYEQYF. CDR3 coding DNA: TGTGCCAGCAGCTTGGACAGGATGTACGAGCAGTACTTC.

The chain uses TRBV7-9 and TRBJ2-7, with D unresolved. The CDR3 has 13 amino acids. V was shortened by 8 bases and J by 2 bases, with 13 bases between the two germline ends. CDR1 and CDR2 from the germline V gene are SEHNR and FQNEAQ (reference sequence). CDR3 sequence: CASLGKTPYEQYF. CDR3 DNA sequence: TGTGCCAGCCTGGGTAAAACCCCCTACGAGCAGTACTTC.

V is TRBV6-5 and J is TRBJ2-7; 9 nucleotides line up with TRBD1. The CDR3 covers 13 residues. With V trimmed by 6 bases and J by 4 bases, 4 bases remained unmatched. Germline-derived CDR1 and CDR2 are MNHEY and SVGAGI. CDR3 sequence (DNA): TGTGCCAGCAGACTAGACAGGGGGTACGAGCAGTACTTC. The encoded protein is CASRLDRGYEQYF.

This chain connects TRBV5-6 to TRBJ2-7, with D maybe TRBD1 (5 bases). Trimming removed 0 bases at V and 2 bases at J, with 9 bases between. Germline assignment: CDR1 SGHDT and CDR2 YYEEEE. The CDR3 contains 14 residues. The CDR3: CASSLENRPYEQYF. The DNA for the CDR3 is TGTGCCAGCAGCTTGGAAAACAGGCCCTACGAGCAGTACTTC.

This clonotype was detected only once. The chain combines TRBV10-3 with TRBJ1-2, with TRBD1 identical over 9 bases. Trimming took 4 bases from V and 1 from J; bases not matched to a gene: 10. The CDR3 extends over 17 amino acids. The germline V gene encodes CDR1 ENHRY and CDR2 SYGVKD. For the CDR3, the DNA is TGTGCCATCAGTGGAATCGGGGGACAGGGAAGTAACTATGGCTACACCTTC. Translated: CAISGIGGQGSNYGYTF.

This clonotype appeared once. CDR3 loop: CASSPLPGQNTGELFF. CDR3 sequence (DNA): TGTGCCAGCAGCCCCCTACCGGGACAGAACACCGGGGAGCTGTTTTTT. The chain couples TRBV6-4 to TRBJ2-2; TRBD1 is a possible D gene (6 bases). The CDR3 extends over 16 amino acids. Germline CDR1 and CDR2: MRHNA and SNTAGT. V dropped 6 bases and J dropped 1 base, with 15 bases sitting between them.

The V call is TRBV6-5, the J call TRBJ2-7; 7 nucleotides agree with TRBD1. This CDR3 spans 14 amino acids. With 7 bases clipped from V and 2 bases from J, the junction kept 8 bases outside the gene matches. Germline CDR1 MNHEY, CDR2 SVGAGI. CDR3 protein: CASTQGTGAYEQYF. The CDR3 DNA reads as TGTGCCAGCACCCAAGGAACAGGGGCCTACGAGCAGTACTTC.

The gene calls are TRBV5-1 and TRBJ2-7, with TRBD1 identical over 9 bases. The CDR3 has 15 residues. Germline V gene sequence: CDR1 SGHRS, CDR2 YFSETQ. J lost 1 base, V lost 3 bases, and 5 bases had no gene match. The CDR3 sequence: CASSSRQGVSYEQYF. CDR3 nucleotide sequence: TGCGCCAGCAGCTCGAGACAGGGGGTGTCCTACGAGCAGTACTTC.

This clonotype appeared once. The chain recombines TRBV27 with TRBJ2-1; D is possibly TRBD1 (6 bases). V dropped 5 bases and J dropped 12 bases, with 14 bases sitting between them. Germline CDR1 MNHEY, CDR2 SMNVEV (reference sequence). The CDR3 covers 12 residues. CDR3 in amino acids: CASSLGTTAQFF. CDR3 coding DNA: TGTGCCAGCAGTCTGGGGACAACGGCGCAGTTCTTC.

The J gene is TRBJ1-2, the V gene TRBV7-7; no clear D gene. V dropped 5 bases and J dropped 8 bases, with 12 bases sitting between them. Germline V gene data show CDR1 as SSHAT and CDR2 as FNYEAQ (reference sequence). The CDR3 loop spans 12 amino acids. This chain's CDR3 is CASSPPRGGYTF. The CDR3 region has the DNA TGTGCCAGCAGCCCCCCACGCGGCGGCTACACCTTC. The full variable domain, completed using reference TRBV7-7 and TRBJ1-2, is GAGVSQSPRYKVTKRGQDVTLRCDPISSHATLYWYQQALGQGPEFLTYFNYEAQPDKSGLPSDRFSAERPEGSISTLTIQRTEQRDSAMYRCASSPPRGGYTFGSGTRLTVV.

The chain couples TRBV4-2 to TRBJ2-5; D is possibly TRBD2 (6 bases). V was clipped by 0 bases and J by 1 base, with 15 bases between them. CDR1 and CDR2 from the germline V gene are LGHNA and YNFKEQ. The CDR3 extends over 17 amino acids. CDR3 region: CASSQDVLLASQETQYF. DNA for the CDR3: TGTGCCAGCAGCCAAGATGTCCTCCTAGCGTCCCAAGAGACCCAGTACTTC.

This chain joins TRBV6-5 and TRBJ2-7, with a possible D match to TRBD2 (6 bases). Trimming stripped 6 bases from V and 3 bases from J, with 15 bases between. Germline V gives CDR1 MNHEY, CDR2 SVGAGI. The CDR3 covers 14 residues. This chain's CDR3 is CASSGAGSNYEQYF. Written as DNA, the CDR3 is TGTGCCAGCAGCGGGGCGGGATCTAACTACGAGCAGTACTTC.

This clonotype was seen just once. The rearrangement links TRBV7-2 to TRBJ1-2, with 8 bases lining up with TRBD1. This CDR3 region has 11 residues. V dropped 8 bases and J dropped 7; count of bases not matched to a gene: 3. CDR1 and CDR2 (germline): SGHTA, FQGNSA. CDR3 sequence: CASFDRGGYTF. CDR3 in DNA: TGTGCCAGCTTTGACAGGGGTGGCTACACCTTC.